This T cell receptor beta chain was documented in a study of shared clonotypes between healthy human individuals. Only in-frame clones appear in the TCRdb table, and some are missing; sequencing was by immunoSEQ multiplex PCR. Of some 630,000 clones listed, roughly 70% are singletons. There are 14 residues in the CDR3. V dropped 5 bases and J dropped 8; count of bases not matched to a gene: 11. CDR1 is SEHNR and CDR2 is FQNEAQ in the germline V gene (reference sequence). This sequence was found in a woman aged 25 to 45 in good health. The material sequenced was memory CD4+ T cells sorted from blood. Subset noted: CD45RA-negative fraction. V gene TRBV7-9 combines with J gene TRBJ1-2, with TRBD1 matching 7 bases. The CDR3 loop is CASSPSGGAKGYTF. Here the CDR3 DNA reads TGTGCCAGCAGCCCCTCAGGGGGTGCCAAGGGCTACACCTTC.